The 23 T cell receptor beta chains given below trace back to one sample, sequenced in a study of PD-L1 blockade in urothelial cancer. Stated time point: peripheral blood 6 weeks after treatment start. Profiling relied on immunoSEQ multiplex PCR, and the TCRdb table lists in-frame clones only, not all of them. The table includes around 100,000 clones, around 93% detected once. The source was PBMCs, collected around atezolizumab (anti-PD-L1) treatment. The receptor set was obtained from a man aged 55 to 70 with urothelial cancer.

The V gene is TRBV7-8, the J gene TRBJ1-2, with 7 positions matching TRBD1. CDR1 and CDR2 (germline): SGHVS, FQNEAQ. The V and J ends lost 0 bases and 7 bases, in that order; junction bases with no gene match: 5. The CDR3 extends over 14 amino acids. The CDR3 region is CASSLASDRAGYTF. CDR3 sequence (DNA): TGTGCCAGCAGCTTAGCTAGCGACAGGGCTGGCTACACCTTC.

The chain employs TRBV28 and TRBJ2-7; TRBD2 is a possible D gene (5 bases). V was shortened by 6 bases and J by 6 bases, with 12 bases between the two germline ends. The CDR3 consists of 12 residues. Germline-derived CDR1 and CDR2 are MDHEN and SYDVKM. The CDR3 sequence: CASRSTGVEQYF. In nucleotides, the CDR3 is TGTGCCAGCAGATCGACCGGGGTCGAGCAGTACTTC.

The chain employs TRBV2 and TRBJ1-1; 7 bases are shared with TRBD1. From germline, CDR1 is SNHLY and CDR2 FYNNEI. This CDR3 is 12 amino acids long. After removal of 6 bases from V and 10 bases from J, the junction contained 8 bases not matched to a gene. The CDR3 region has the DNA TGTGCCAGCAGCCGGGACAGCCTAGGAGCTTTCTTT. Translating it yields CASSRDSLGAFF.

The gene calls are TRBV5-4 and TRBJ2-5; 12 positions agree with TRBD2. Trimming took 4 bases from V and 2 from J; bases not matched to a gene: 3. The germline gives CDR1 SGHNT, CDR2 YYREEE (reference sequence). The CDR3 spans 15 residues. CDR3 sequence reads: CASSRTSGVQETQYF. The CDR3 nucleotides are TGTGCCAGCAGCCGGACTAGCGGGGTACAAGAGACCCAGTACTTC.

V and J are TRBV6-5 and TRBJ1-2; D remains ambiguous. Per germline, CDR1 MNHEY and CDR2 SVGAGI. The CDR3 is 12 residues long. The V end was cut by 6 bases, the J end by 3 bases, with 8 bases between. The CDR3 region is CASRTDYYGYTF. CDR3 coding DNA: TGTGCCAGCAGGACGGACTACTATGGCTACACCTTC.

The chain is built from TRBV7-3 and TRBJ2-1; TRBD2 aligns across 8 bases. CDR3 length equals 16 residues. J lost 6 bases, V lost 3 bases, and 10 bases had no gene match. In germline, CDR1 is SGHTA, CDR2 FQGTGA. The CDR3 is CASSFIAGTSINEQFF. The CDR3 region has the DNA TGTGCCAGCAGCTTCATAGCCGGGACTAGTATCAATGAGCAGTTCTTC.

J is TRBJ1-2 and V is TRBV7-2, with D possibly being TRBD1 (5 bases). The CDR3 contains 13 residues. Germline CDR1 and CDR2: SGHTA and FQGNSA. Trimming took off 2 bases at V and 4 bases at J, with 8 bases between the two ends. CDR3 protein: CASSLQGSYGYTF. DNA of the CDR3: TGTGCCAGCAGCTTACAGGGTTCCTATGGCTACACCTTC.

V usage is TRBV4-1 and J usage is TRBJ2-2; TRBD1 matches 12 bases. The CDR3 loop spans 17 amino acids. V shed 4 bases and J 3 bases; nucleotides not matched to a gene: 6. Germline V lookup: CDR1 MGHRA, CDR2 YSYEKL. Written as DNA, the CDR3 is TGCGCCAGCAGCCGTATGGGGACAGGGGGCCACACCGGGGAGCTGTTTTTT. Protein: CASSRMGTGGHTGELFF.

The rearrangement uses TRBV2 and TRBJ1-2; no reliable D call. CDR1 SNHLY and CDR2 FYNNEI come from the germline V gene. The CDR3 consists of 11 residues. V was pared by 8 bases and J by 2 bases, with 6 bases between. CDR3 amino acids: CASSSNYGYTF. CDR3 bases: TGTGCCAGCTCATCCAACTATGGCTACACCTTC.

The V and J genes are TRBV7-6 and TRBJ2-5; D not certain. V dropped 2 bases and J dropped 3 bases, with 7 bases sitting between them. The CDR3 consists of 13 residues. The V gene's germline CDR1 is SGHVS and CDR2 FNYEAQ. CDR3 in DNA: TGTGCCAGCAGCTTAATACCAGAAGAGACCCAGTACTTC. It is translated as CASSLIPEETQYF.

This rearrangement joins TRBV30 to TRBJ2-7; tentative D call: TRBD1 (6 bases). Germline-derived CDR1 and CDR2 are GTSNPN and SVGIG (reference sequence). The ends were cut back, 3 bases at V and 0 bases at J, with 15 bases in the middle. This CDR3 comprises 15 residues. CDR3 region: CAWSKQGFGSYEQYF. In DNA form, the CDR3 reads TGTGCCTGGAGCAAACAGGGATTCGGCTCCTACGAGCAGTACTTC.

The chain links TRBV7-3 to TRBJ1-4; no clear D gene. CDR3 length: 13 residues. Trimming removed 5 bases from V and 4 bases from J, with 8 bases in between. The germline gives CDR1 SGHTA, CDR2 FQGTGA. Written as DNA, the CDR3 is TGTGCCAGCAGCGTTCACAGTAATGAAAAACTGTTTTTT. Its translation is CASSVHSNEKLFF.

CDR3 sequence (DNA): TGCGCCAGCAGCTTCAGTGAAAGCTCCTACGAGCAGTACTTC. Its translation: CASSFSESSYEQYF. The genes are TRBV5-1 and TRBJ2-7; D not resolved. V was cut by 2 bases and J by 0 bases, with 9 bases left in between. The V gene's germline CDR1 is SGHRS and CDR2 YFSETQ. The CDR3 is made up of 14 amino acids.

The chain links TRBV6-5 to TRBJ1-3, with unresolved D. Trimming took 4 bases from V and 2 from J, leaving 15 bases between them. The CDR3 is 16 amino acids. The germline V gene encodes CDR1 MNHEY and CDR2 SVGAGI. CDR3 sequence (DNA): TGTGCCAGCAGTTTAGGGAGCAGTCTGGCTGGAAACACCATATATTTT. Encoded protein: CASSLGSSLAGNTIYF.

V and J are TRBV7-2 and TRBJ2-5; TRBD2 matches at 7 bases. V dropped 5 bases and J dropped 1; count of bases not matched to a gene: 7. CDR3 length: 15 residues. Germline V gives CDR1 SGHTA, CDR2 FQGNSA. The CDR3 sequence: CASSPIAGVQETQYF. The CDR3 DNA is TGTGCCAGCAGCCCGATAGCGGGCGTCCAAGAGACCCAGTACTTC.

The rearrangement links TRBV11-2 to TRBJ2-1; D call uncertain. Per the germline V gene, CDR1 is SGHAT and CDR2 is FQNNGV. V gave up 5 bases and J gave up 3 bases, with 8 bases separating them. This CDR3 spans 13 amino acids. The CDR3, as DNA: TGTGCCAGCAGCCTAAGAGGCTACAATGAGCAGTTCTTC. It yields the protein CASSLRGYNEQFF.

V gene TRBV5-6 combines with J gene TRBJ2-7; 10 positions agree with TRBD1. The CDR3 runs 13 residues. Germline V gene sequence: CDR1 SGHDT, CDR2 YYEEEE. J lost 5 bases, V lost 2 bases, and 1 base had no gene match. This chain's CDR3 is CASSFGTGDEQYF. The CDR3 nucleotides read TGTGCCAGCAGCTTCGGGACAGGGGACGAGCAGTACTTC. The full variable domain, in which reference TRBV5-6 and TRBJ2-7 provide the parts outside the CDR3, is DAGVTQSPTHLIKTRGQQVTLRCSPKSGHDTVSWYQQALGQGPQFIFQYYEEEERQRGNFPDRFSGHQFPNYSSELNVNALLLGDSALYLCASSFGTGDEQYFGPGTRLTVT.

The chain employs TRBV15 and TRBJ2-3; no firm D call. V was trimmed by 0 bases and J by 2 bases, leaving 6 bases between them. The CDR3 contains 14 residues. Germline CDR1 and CDR2: LNHNV and YYDKDF (reference sequence). CDR3 sequence reads: CATSRDLSTDTQYF. The CDR3 DNA follows: TGTGCCACCAGCAGAGACTTATCCACAGATACGCAGTATTTT.

Here the CDR3 DNA reads TGTGCCAGCAATAGCGGGGGCGGTGCTTTCTTT. Its protein is CASNSGGGAFF. This chain joins TRBV6-5 and TRBJ1-1, with D perhaps TRBD1 (6 bases). CDR3 length: 11 residues. V was pared by 7 bases and J by 11 bases, with 14 bases between. From germline, CDR1 is MNHEY and CDR2 SVGAGI.

This clone was counted only a few times. The rearrangement links TRBV7-2 to TRBJ2-7; 9 nucleotides match TRBD2. Germline V gene sequence: CDR1 SGHTA, CDR2 FQGNSA. Trimming cost V 0 bases and J 9 bases; bases outside gene matches: 6. The CDR3 runs to 14 residues. CDR3 sequence (DNA): TGTGCCAGCAGCTTAGCTAGCGGGAGCATTGTGCAGTACTTC. Protein sequence: CASSLASGSIVQYF.

The chain recombines TRBV5-1 with TRBJ2-7; the D gene is possibly TRBD2 (7 bases). The CDR3 totals 13 residues. Germline-derived CDR1 and CDR2 are SGHRS and YFSETQ. The V end was cut by 3 bases, the J end by 5 bases, with 12 bases between. This CDR3 reads CASSWGGLHEQYF. The CDR3 DNA follows: TGCGCCAGCAGCTGGGGGGGGCTGCACGAGCAGTACTTC.

The CDR3 loop is CASISGLWAFF. CDR3 bases: TGTGCCAGCATCTCTGGCCTGTGGGCTTTCTTT. This chain links TRBV6-8 with TRBJ1-1, with D unclear. The germline gives CDR1 MNHGY, CDR2 SAAAGT. The CDR3 extends over 11 amino acids. Trimming removed 7 bases at V and 11 bases at J, with 14 bases between.

The gene calls are TRBV5-1 and TRBJ2-3; TRBD2 agrees at 10 bases. The trim removed 1 base at V and 0 bases at J, leaving 2 bases unmatched. Germline V gene lookup returns CDR1 SGHRS and CDR2 YFSETQ. This CDR3 is built from 16 residues. Here the CDR3 DNA reads TGCGCCAGCAGCTTGAGCGGGAGGGTGAGCACAGATACGCAGTATTTT. Amino acids: CASSLSGRVSTDTQYF.